The T cell receptor (beta chain) described here comes from a study of shared clonotypes between healthy human individuals. The authors distributed each subset's genomic DNA evenly over several immunoSEQ plates. Some clones are missing from TCRdb's copy, which holds only in-frame ones; the method was immunoSEQ multiplex PCR. In the table there are 600,000 to 750,000 clones, around 91% of which are singletons. The CDR3 runs 13 residues. The V gene lost 1 base and the J gene lost 5 bases, with 6 bases spanning the gap. From germline, CDR1 is LGHNA and CDR2 YNFKEQ. This chain uses TRBV4-2 with TRBJ1-3; D is undetermined. The receptor's source is a man younger than 35 in good health. Some clones in this sample may be carry-over from other donors' samples. Sequencing input: memory CD8+ T cells from PBMCs. As to subset: CD45RO+ cells pooled with CCR7-negative TemRA cells. The CDR3 DNA follows: TGTGCCAGCAGCCAAGTGTTACGAAACACCATATATTTT. This sequence encodes CASSQVLRNTIYF.